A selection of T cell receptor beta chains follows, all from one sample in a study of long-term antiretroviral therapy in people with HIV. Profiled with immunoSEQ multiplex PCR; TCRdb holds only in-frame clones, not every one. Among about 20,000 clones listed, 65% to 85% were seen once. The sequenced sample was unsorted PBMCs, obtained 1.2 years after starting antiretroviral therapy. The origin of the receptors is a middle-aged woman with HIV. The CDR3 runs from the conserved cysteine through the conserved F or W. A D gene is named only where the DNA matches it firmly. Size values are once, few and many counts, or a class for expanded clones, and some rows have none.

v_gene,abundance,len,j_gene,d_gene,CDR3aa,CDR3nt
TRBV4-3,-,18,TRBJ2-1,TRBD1,CASSQDQGDRGQYNEQFF,TGCGCCAGCAGCCAAGATCAGGGGGACAGGGGGCAATACAATGAGCAGTTCTTC
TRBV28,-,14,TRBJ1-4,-,CASSYGPLGEKLFF,TGTGCCAGCAGCTACGGTCCCCTAGGCGAAAAACTGTTTTTT
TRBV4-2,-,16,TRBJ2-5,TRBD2,CASSQEIAGGKETQYF,TGTGCCAGCAGCCAAGAAATAGCGGGAGGGAAAGAGACCCAGTACTTC
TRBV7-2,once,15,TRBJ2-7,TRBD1,CASSFLGQGPNEQYF,TGTGCCAGCAGCTTTTTGGGACAGGGACCGAACGAGCAGTACTTC
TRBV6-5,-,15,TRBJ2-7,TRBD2,CASRDSGTSVYEQYF,TGTGCCAGCAGGGATTCCGGGACTAGCGTCTACGAGCAGTACTTC
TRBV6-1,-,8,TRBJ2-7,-,CATYEQYF,TGTGCCACCTACGAGCAGTACTTC
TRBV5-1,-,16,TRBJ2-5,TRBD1,CASSLTGQGRQETQYF,TGCGCCAGCAGCTTGACGGGACAGGGGCGACAAGAGACCCAGTACTTC
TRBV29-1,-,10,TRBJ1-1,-,CSAGQYEAFF,TGCAGCGCCGGACAGTATGAAGCTTTCTTT
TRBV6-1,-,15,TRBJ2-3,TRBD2,CASSEQREAGGTQYF,TGTGCCAGCAGTGAGCAGCGGGAGGCGGGGGGTACGCAGTATTTT
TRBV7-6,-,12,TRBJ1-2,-,CASSFDSYGYTF,TGTGCCAGCAGCTTCGACAGCTATGGCTACACCTTC
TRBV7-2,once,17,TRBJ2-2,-,CASSLVAGTRNTGELFF,TGTGCCAGCAGCTTAGTGGCGGGTACGAGAAACACCGGGGAGCTGTTTTTT
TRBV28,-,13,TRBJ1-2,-,CASGMTGNYGYTF,TGTGCCAGCGGGATGACAGGAAACTATGGCTACACCTTC
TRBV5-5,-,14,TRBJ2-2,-,CASSLAPLTGELFF,TGTGCCAGCAGCTTGGCACCCCTCACCGGGGAGCTGTTTTTT
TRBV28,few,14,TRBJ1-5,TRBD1,CASSWTGSNQPQHF,TGTGCCAGCAGTTGGACAGGTAGCAATCAGCCCCAGCATTTT
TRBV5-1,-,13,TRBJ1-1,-,CASSLMADTEAFF,TGCGCCAGCAGCTTGATGGCGGACACTGAAGCTTTCTTT
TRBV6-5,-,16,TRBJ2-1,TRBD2,CASSYSLRTSFNEQFF,TGTGCCAGCAGTTACTCCCTTCGGACTAGCTTCAATGAGCAGTTCTTC
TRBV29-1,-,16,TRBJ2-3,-,CSVDPAFTTLSDTQYF,TGCAGCGTTGATCCAGCTTTCACTACACTTTCAGATACGCAGTATTTT
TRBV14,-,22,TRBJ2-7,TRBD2,CASSQEGTSGPTSTRSYEWQYF,TGTGCCAGCAGCCAAGAAGGGACTAGCGGGCCTACTTCAACTCGCTCCTACGAGTGGCAGTACTTC
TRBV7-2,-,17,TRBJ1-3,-,CASSLGGTGGLGNTIYF,TGTGCCAGCAGCTTAGGGGGGACGGGCGGCTTAGGAAACACCATATATTTT
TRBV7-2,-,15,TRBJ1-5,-,CASSSWASINQPQHF,TGTGCCAGCAGCTCGTGGGCTTCCATCAATCAGCCCCAGCATTTT
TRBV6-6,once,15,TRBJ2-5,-,CASSFIKGTQETQYF,TGTGCCAGCAGTTTTATTAAAGGAACTCAAGAGACCCAGTACTTC
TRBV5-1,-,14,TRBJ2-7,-,CASSLFGPPYEQYF,TGCGCCAGCAGCTTGTTTGGCCCACCCTACGAGCAGTACTTC
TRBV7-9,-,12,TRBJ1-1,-,CASSRLNTEAFF,TGTGCCAGCAGCAGGTTGAACACTGAAGCTTTCTTT
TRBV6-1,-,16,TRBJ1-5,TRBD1,CASSGLTGGPRQPQHF,TGTGCCAGCAGTGGACTGACAGGGGGTCCCCGTCAGCCCCAGCATTTT
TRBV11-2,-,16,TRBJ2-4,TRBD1,CASSLRGQGAKNIQYF,TGTGCCAGCAGCTTGAGGGGGCAGGGGGCCAAAAACATTCAGTACTTC
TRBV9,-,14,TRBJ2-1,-,CASSAPAGWNEQFF,TGTGCCAGCAGCGCCCCCGCGGGCTGGAATGAGCAGTTCTTC
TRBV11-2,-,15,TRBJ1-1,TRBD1,CASSLLQGEDTEAFF,TGTGCCAGCAGCCTCCTGCAGGGGGAAGACACTGAAGCTTTCTTT
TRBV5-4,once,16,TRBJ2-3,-,CASSPGASPLTDTQYF,TGTGCCAGCAGCCCGGGGGCCAGTCCCCTCACAGATACGCAGTATTTT
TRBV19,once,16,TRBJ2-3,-,CASSQSSGVHTDTQYF,TGTGCCAGTAGTCAAAGTAGCGGAGTACACACAGATACGCAGTATTTT
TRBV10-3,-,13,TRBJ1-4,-,CAISVATNEKLFF,TGTGCCATCAGCGTCGCAACTAATGAAAAACTGTTTTTT
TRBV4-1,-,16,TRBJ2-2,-,CASSQVIMANTGELFF,TGCGCCAGCAGCCAAGTCATAATGGCGAACACCGGGGAGCTGTTTTTT
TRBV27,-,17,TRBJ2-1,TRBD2,CASSLLGTSGPVQEQFF,TGTGCCAGCAGTCTCTTAGGGACTAGCGGGCCAGTACAGGAGCAGTTCTTC
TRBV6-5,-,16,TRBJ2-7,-,CASSYSSGDTTYEQYF,TGTGCCAGCAGTTACTCGTCAGGGGACACCACCTACGAGCAGTACTTC
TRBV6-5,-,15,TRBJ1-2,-,CASSYADRLWVGYTF,TGTGCCAGCAGTTACGCCGACAGGCTCTGGGTCGGCTACACCTTC
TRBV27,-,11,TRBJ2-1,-,CASSSLNVQFF,TGTGCCAGCAGTTCGCTTAACGTGCAGTTCTTC
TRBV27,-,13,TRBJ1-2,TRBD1,CASSSGQGTGYTF,TGTGCCAGCAGTTCGGGACAGGGAACTGGCTACACCTTC
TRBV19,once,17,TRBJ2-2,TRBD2,CASSMTSGWTNTGELFF,TGTGCCAGTAGTATGACTAGCGGGTGGACGAACACCGGGGAGCTGTTTTTT
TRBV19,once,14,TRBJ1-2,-,CASSPGQGPYGYTF,TGTGCCAGTTCCCCGGGACAAGGTCCTTATGGCTACACCTTC
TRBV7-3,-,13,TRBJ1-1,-,CASSQTPNTEAFF,TGTGCCAGCAGCCAAACTCCCAACACTGAAGCTTTCTTT
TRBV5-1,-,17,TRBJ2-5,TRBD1,CASSSAALQGAGETQYF,TGCGCCAGCAGCTCCGCGGCATTACAGGGGGCGGGGGAGACCCAGTACTTC
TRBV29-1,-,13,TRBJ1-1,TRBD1,CSVTRQGGTEAFF,TGCAGCGTCACCCGACAGGGGGGCACTGAAGCTTTCTTT
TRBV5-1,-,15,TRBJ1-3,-,CASSLGSGPGNTIYF,TGCGCCAGCAGCTTGGGGTCAGGCCCTGGAAACACCATATATTTT
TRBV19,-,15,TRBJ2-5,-,CASSISPGSQETQYF,TGTGCCAGTAGTATATCCCCCGGGTCACAAGAGACCCAGTACTTC